The 10 T cell receptor beta chains below were found in one sample sequenced in a study of T and B cells in COVID-19 patients. From blood, roughly 220-550 ng of genomic DNA served as TRB template. Multiplex PCR with BIOMED2 TRB-A/B primer pools amplified TRB rearrangements. TCRdb used MiXCR to reprocess the multiplex PCR reads, holding one entry per CDR3 protein. The table records thousands of distinct CDR3 sequences, 25% of them present only once. Sequencing was done on a sample of blood. The receptors come from a human donor with active COVID-19.

This clonotype was seen a few times. J is TRBJ1-2 and V is TRBV7-9, with D possibly TRBD1 on 6 matching bases. Per germline, CDR1 SEHNR and CDR2 FQNEAQ (reference sequence). Trimming removed 5 bases at V and 3 bases at J, with 19 bases between. The CDR3 has 16 amino acids. The chain's CDR3 is CASSRGTPWTDYGYTF. The CDR3 DNA reads TGTGCCAGCAGCCGCGGCACGCCTTGGACAGACTATGGCTACACCTTC. The full variable domain, in which reference TRBV7-9 and TRBJ1-2 provide the parts outside the CDR3, is DTGVSQNPRHKITKRGQNVTFRCDPISEHNRLYWYRQTLGQGPEFLTYFQNEAQLEKSRLLSDRFSAERPKGSFSTLEIQRTEQGDSAMYLCASSRGTPWTDYGYTFGSGTRLTVV.

This clonotype turned up a few times. V gene TRBV5-1 combines with J gene TRBJ1-4, with D tentatively TRBD1 (5 bases). The germline V and J ends were trimmed by 0 bases and 7 bases, with 10 bases remaining between them. In germline, CDR1 is SGHRS, CDR2 YFSETQ. The CDR3 length is 14 residues. CDR3 nucleotides: TGCGCCAGCAGCTTGGGCCAGGGCGGTGAAAAACTGTTTTTT. It translates to CASSLGQGGEKLFF.

This clonotype qualifies as medium-sized. The chain joins TRBV30 to TRBJ2-5; a possible D gene is TRBD1 (5 bases). This CDR3 spans 12 amino acids. Trimming removed 5 bases from V and 5 bases from J, with 12 bases in between. Per germline, CDR1 GTSNPN and CDR2 SVGIG (reference sequence). The CDR3 is CAWDSGWETQYF. CDR3 DNA sequence: TGTGCCTGGGACTCAGGGTGGGAGACCCAGTACTTC.

This clonotype has more than one count but fewer than ten. This rearrangement joins TRBV6-5 to TRBJ1-3, with D tentatively TRBD1 (5 bases). The V end lost 5 bases, the J end lost 0 bases, and 11 bases lay between the germline ends. CDR1 is MNHEY and CDR2 is SVGAGI in the germline V gene. This CDR3 has 15 amino acids. In DNA form, the CDR3 reads TGTGCCAGCAGTCCGCAGGGTATCTCTGGAAACACCATATATTTT. It specifies CASSPQGISGNTIYF.

The chain employs TRBV7-3 and TRBJ2-1; unclear D gene. V was pared by 6 bases and J by 2 bases, with 11 bases between. The CDR3 sequence is 14 residues long. In germline, CDR1 is SGHTA, CDR2 FQGTGA. The CDR3, as DNA: TGTGCCAGCAGTCCCAGTCCCACCTACAATGAGCAGTTCTTC. Protein sequence: CASSPSPTYNEQFF.

This clonotype has just a few counts. The CDR3 is CRETDGPLYEQYF. For the CDR3, the DNA is TGCAGGGAGACTGACGGGCCCCTCTACGAGCAGTACTTC. This chain uses TRBV20-1 with TRBJ2-7; D unresolved. The CDR3 runs 13 residues. Per the germline V gene, CDR1 is DFQATT and CDR2 is SNEGSKA (reference sequence).

This clonotype is termed medium-sized (0.01 to 0.1%). J is TRBJ2-1 and V is TRBV27; TRBD2 matches at 10 bases. The CDR3 totals 15 residues. V trimming: 5 bases; J trimming: 7 bases; junction bases outside the gene matches: 8. CDR1 MNHEY and CDR2 SMNVEV come from the germline V gene (reference sequence). The CDR3, as DNA: TGTGCCAGCAGTGAGCGGGAGGGCCTTGGAAATGAGCAGTTCTTC. As protein: CASSEREGLGNEQFF.

The table lists this clonotype with a few counts. CDR3 in amino acids: CASSRGQETQYF. CDR3 DNA sequence: TGTGCCAGCAGCCGCGGACAAGAGACCCAGTACTTC. J is TRBJ2-5 and V is TRBV7-9; D not certain. This CDR3 contains 12 residues. Trimming removed 5 bases from V and 2 bases from J, with 6 bases in between. The germline gives CDR1 SEHNR, CDR2 FQNEAQ (reference sequence).

By share, this clonotype ranks as medium-sized (0.01 to 0.1%). CDR3 sequence (DNA): TGTGCCAGCAGCCCACTAGAGGAGACCCAGTACTTC. Amino acid sequence: CASSPLEETQYF. The V gene is TRBV11-1, the J gene TRBJ2-5, with a possible D match to TRBD2 (5 bases). The CDR3 has 12 residues. V was cut by 5 bases and J by 5 bases, with 9 bases left in between. The germline gives CDR1 SGHAT, CDR2 FQDESV (reference sequence).

The sample holds a few counts of this clonotype. V and J are TRBV20-1 and TRBJ2-1, with D perhaps TRBD1 (6 bases). Trimming took 3 bases from V and 3 from J, leaving 12 bases between them. Germline-derived CDR1 and CDR2 are DFQATT and SNEGSKA (reference sequence). CDR3 length: 14 amino acids. CDR3 DNA: TGCAGTGCTAGTCAACAGGGCGGCTACAATGAGCAGTTCTTC. Amino acids: CSASQQGGYNEQFF.